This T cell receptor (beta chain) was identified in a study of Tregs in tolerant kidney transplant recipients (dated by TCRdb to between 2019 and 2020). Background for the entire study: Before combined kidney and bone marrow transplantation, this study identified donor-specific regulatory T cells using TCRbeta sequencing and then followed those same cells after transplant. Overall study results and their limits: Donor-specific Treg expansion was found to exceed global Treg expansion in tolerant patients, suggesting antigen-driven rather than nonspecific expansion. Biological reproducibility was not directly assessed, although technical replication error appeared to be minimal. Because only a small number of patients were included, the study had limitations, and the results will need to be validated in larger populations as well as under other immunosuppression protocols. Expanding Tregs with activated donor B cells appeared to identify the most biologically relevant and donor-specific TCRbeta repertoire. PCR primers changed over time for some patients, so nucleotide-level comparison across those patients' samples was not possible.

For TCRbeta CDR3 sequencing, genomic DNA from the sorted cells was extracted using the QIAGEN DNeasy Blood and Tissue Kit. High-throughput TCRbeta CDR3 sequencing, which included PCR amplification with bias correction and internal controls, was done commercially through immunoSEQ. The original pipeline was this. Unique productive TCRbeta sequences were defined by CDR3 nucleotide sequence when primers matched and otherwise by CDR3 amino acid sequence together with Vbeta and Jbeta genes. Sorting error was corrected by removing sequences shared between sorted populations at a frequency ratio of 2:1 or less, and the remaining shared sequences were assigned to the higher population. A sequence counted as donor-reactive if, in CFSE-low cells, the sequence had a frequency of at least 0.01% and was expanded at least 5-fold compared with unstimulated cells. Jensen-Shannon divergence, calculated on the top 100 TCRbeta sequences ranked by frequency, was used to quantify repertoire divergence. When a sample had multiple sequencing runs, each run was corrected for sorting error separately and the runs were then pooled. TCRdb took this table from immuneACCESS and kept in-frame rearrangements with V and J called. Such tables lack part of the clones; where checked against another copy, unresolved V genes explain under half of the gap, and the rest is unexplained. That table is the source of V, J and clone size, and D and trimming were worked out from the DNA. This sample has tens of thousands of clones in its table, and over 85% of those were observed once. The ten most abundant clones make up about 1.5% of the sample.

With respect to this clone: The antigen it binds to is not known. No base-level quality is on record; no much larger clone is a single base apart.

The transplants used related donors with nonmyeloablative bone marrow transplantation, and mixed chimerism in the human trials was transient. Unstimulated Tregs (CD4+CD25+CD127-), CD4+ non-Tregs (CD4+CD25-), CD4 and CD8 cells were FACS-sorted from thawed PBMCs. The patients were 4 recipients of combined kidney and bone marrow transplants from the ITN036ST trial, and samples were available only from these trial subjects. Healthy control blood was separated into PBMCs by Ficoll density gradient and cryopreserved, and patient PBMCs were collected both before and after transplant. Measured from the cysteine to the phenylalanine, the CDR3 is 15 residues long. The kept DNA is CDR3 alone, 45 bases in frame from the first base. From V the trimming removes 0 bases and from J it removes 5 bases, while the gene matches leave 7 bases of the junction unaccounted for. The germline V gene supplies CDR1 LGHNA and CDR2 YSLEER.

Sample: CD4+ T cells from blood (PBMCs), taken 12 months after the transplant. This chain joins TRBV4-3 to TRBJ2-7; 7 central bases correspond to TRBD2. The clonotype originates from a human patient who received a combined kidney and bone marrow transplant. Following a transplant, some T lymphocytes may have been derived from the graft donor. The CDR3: CASSQEGREIDEQYF. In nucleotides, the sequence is TGCGCCAGCAGCCAAGAAGGGCGGGAGATCGACGAGCAGTACTTC.